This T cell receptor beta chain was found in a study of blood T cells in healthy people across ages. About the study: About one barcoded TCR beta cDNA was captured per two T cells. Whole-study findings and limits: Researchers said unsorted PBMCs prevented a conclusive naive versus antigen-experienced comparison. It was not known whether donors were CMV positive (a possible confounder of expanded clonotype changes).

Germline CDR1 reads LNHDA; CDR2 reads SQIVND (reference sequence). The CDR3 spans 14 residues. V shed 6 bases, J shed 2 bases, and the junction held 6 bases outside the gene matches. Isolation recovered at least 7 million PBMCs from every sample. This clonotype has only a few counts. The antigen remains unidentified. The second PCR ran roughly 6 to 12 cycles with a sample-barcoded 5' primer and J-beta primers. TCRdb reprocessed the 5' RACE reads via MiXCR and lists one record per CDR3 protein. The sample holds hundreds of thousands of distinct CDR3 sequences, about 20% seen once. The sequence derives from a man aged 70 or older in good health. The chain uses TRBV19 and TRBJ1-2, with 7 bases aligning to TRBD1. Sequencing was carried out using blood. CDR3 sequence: CASSKTGTNYGYTF. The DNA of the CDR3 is TGTGCCAGTAGCAAGACAGGGACCAACTATGGCTACACCTTC. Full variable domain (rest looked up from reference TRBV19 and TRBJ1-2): DGGITQSPKYLFRKEGQNVTLSCEQNLNHDAMYWYRQDPGQGLRLIYYSQIVNDFQKGDIAEGYSVSREKKESFPLTVTSAQKNPTAFYLCASSKTGTNYGYTFGSGTRLTVV.